The clone carrying this TCR beta chain was seen ten or more times. This record comes from a study of identical twins. MiXCR was run by TCRdb on the 5' RACE reads, yielding one entry per CDR3 protein. The sample has under 900,000 distinct CDR3 sequences, over 9% seen once. CDR3 length: 13 residues. V gave up 3 bases and J gave up 3 bases, with 8 bases separating them. Germline CDR1 and CDR2: DFQATT and SNEGSKA (reference sequence). This sample was also put to use in a study of yellow fever vaccine responses in identical twins.

The TCR comes from a young woman in good health. Sequencing was carried out using PBMCs. The genes are TRBV20-1 and TRBJ1-4; D call uncertain. This CDR3 reads CSARKGSNEKLFF. CDR3 coding DNA: TGCAGTGCTAGGAAGGGATCTAATGAAAAACTGTTTTTT.